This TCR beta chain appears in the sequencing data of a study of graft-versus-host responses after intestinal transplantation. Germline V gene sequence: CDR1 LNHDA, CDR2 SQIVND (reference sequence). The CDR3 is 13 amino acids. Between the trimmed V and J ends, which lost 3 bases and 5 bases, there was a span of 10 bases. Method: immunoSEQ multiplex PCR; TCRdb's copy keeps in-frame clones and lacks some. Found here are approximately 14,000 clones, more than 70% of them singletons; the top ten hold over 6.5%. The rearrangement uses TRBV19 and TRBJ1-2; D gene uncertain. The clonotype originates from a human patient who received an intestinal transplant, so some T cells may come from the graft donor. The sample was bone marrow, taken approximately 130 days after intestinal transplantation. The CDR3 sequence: CASSIGTLYGYTF. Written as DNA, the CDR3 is TGTGCCAGTAGTATTGGCACACTTTATGGCTACACCTTC.